Detailed here is one T cell receptor (beta chain). Its antigen has not been determined. It has no much larger one-base neighbor in the sample; base qualities were not kept. The library was generated by the immunoSEQ multiplex PCR assay. The multiplex PCR relied on a mix of 60 forward primers for TCR Vbeta segments and 13 reverse primers for TCR Jbeta segments. The CDR3 region of rearranged TCR beta genes was amplified from genomic DNA by a multiplex PCR assay. The amplified TCR beta libraries were sequenced on the Illumina HiSeq System as 87-base-pair reads. On the authors' methods: A later analysis tallied tens of millions of unique TCR beta chains across the approximately 670 repertoires, and around 10 million of those chains were shared by two or more donors. Raw reads were error-corrected and collapsed into unique sequences with a nearest-neighbor algorithm that merged closely related sequences to remove PCR and sequencing errors. Alignment of CDR3 sequences to IMGT reference sequences was used to assign V, D and J gene segments. For a sequence to be retained, at least a six-nucleotide match to both a V gene segment and a J gene segment was required. Rearrangements were called productive when the CDR3 lacked stop codons and stayed in frame with V and J; all others were non-productive. CDR3 was defined by IMGT convention, running from the second conserved V-encoded cysteine to the conserved J-encoded phenylalanine. The earlier analysis of 587 of the donors excluded sequences that lacked an unambiguous match to a single V gene segment. An earlier analysis of approximately 590 of the donors classified V segments as functional when productive rearrangements were above 56.7% and as segregating when the standard deviation between donors was above 5%. A statistical classification framework was built to diagnose cytomegalovirus status from the catalog of TCR beta chain sequences. V and J gene assignment, in a later analysis, came from comparing TCR nucleotide sequences with IMGT/GENE-DB human TR gene sequences. The TCRdist pipeline was used in a later analysis to assign CDR3 sequences and most-parsimonious VDJ recombination scenarios. In a later analysis, each TCR beta chain was defined by its CDR3 amino acid sequence together with its V-gene family, and reads without a unique V-gene family were excluded. In a later analysis, approximately 640 highly shared, low-generation-probability nucleotide sequences were removed to address suspected cross-contamination and a sequencing artifact. In a later analysis, a clonal expansion index was calculated for each public chain from normalized within-repertoire ranks of inferred template counts. Generation probabilities in a later analysis came from a VDJ recombination model fitted to out-of-frame rearrangements, and those results were checked against IGoR. In a later analysis, TCR-TCR, TCR-HLA and TCR-CMV co-occurrence was scored with hypergeometric tests, and a repertoire-size bias correction was applied to TCR pairs. In a later analysis, false discovery rates were estimated by permuting HLA or CMV assignments 20 times. A later analysis grouped co-occurring TCRs with DBSCAN, adding TCRdist sequence similarity when clustering within HLA-allele-positive subsets. For co-occurrence clustering, repertoires with fewer than 30,000 or more than 120,000 public chains were excluded, along with five or six repertoires with anomalous nucleotide sharing. TCRdb took this table from immuneACCESS and kept in-frame rearrangements with V and J called. Such tables lack part of the clones; where checked against another copy, unresolved V genes explain under half of the gap, and the rest is unexplained. That table supplies the V and J calls and clone size; D and trimming were determined from the DNA. Recorded for this sample are about 160,000 clones; 80% of them occurred a single time. The top ten clonotypes cover about 9.6% of the sample.

The cohort comprised hundreds of healthy bone marrow donors. Cohort members were all nominally healthy when sampled, although unrecorded immune exposures were likely present. The donor tested CMV seropositive and was one of the 289 seropositive cohort members. Every donor gave a peripheral blood sample, and the peripheral blood mononuclear cells from that sample were used for TCR beta sequencing. Genomic DNA extraction from the blood cell samples was performed with the Qiagen DNeasy Blood Extraction Kit. The sample originates from a study of cytomegalovirus exposure and HLA in healthy donors (dated by TCRdb to about 2017). Study-level background: An earlier analysis of several hundred of the donors reported 276 Gb of sequence data and 117 million unique TCR beta sequences obtained from some 170 million T cells. An early release covering roughly 640 HLA-typed donors comprised about 290 gigabases of sequencing data and tens of millions of unique TCR sequences. The genetic ancestry cluster associated with self-reported Caucasian donors included 65% to 90% of the approximately 410 genotyped donors. The aim of the study was to test whether cataloging public T cell receptors could identify signatures of past pathogen exposure. The study used immunosequencing to profile the T cell repertoires of 666 subjects and linked those repertoires to cytomegalovirus serostatus. A separate validation cohort of roughly 120 different subjects was used in addition to the 666-subject first cohort. To predict cytomegalovirus infection status, the study brought together high-throughput TCR immunosequencing, statistical association of individual TCRs with disease status, and machine learning. A later analysis re-analyzed previously published TCR beta repertoires from 500 to 700 donors and added high-resolution HLA genotyping to study TCR occurrence patterns. In the later analysis, no new phenotypic data were used to find candidate immune exposures; instead, reliance was placed on TCR beta sequences and their occurrence across donors. In an earlier analysis of 587 of the donors, high-throughput TCR beta sequencing was used to judge whether each TCR beta V gene segment behaved as functional or pseudogenic. Donor age, sex, ethnicity and CMV serostatus were compiled together with the repertoire data. A later genetic analysis used genome-wide SNP genotypes for about three fifths of the 666 donors, treating that subset as a discovery cohort. Every repertoire in the discovery cohort had been generated on one and the same sequencing platform. HLA typing covered class I and class II loci at four-digit resolution. The number of typed donors differed by locus: about 620-640 for A, B, C, DRB1 and DQB1; approximately 540 for DQA1; 606 for DPA1; and about 450 for DPB1. Because of strong linkage in the cohort, 5 or 6 DR-DQ haplotypes were treated as single units for association and clustering. On average, roughly 200,000 unique TCR beta nucleotide sequences were sequenced per donor among 300 to 500 genotyped donors of the cohort, with roughly 18% of those sequences being non-productive. Beyond this particular receptor, the publication reports: The 87-base-pair reads could not distinguish some IMGT-functional V segments, including TRBV6-2 and TRBV6-3, so those segments were excluded. A later analysis reported that several top co-occurrence clusters appeared linked to parvovirus B19, influenza, CMV and Epstein-Barr virus. Sequencing depth was assumed to be roughly uniform across donors in the presence/absence analyses, though that assumption may not hold. The study gave a list of 150 to 200 TCR beta chains associated with cytomegalovirus. A further reported finding was that TCR beta sequences accurately predicted the HLA-A and HLA-B alleles for most subjects in the first cohort. Compared with the approximately 670-donor mean, donors in an Asian-associated ancestry cluster had fewer N-insertions in productive TCRs, according to a later genetic analysis. Correlated functional status among segregating V segments might reflect linkage disequilibrium, but an unknown experimental factor could not be ruled out. The sequencing pipeline was judged likely to have produced a cluster of highly shared sequence variants as a technical artifact. Cytomegalovirus status was reported to be diagnosed by the classifier with high specificity and sensitivity in both the original and validation cohorts. According to the authors, the approach could potentially be generalized to other disease states and immunological phenotypes. CMV serostatus was the only immune exposure information available for the cohort. Because counts were too low, roughly 17 rarely observed V segments, including chromosome 9 orphons, were left out of the earlier analysis of a few hundred of the donors. Across donors, most TCR sequences were observed very rarely, whereas some public TCRs were present in many individuals. The cohort was sequenced for TCR beta chains only, and without alpha or paired-chain data the features that could be detected were limited. Strong co-occurrence of HLA alleles, especially DR and DQ, made assigning TCR associations to individual alleles difficult. In a later analysis, around 17,000 TCR beta sequences were associated with specific HLA alleles at a false discovery rate of 0.05. In a later analysis, TCR association rates were found to vary across HLA loci, with the most associated TCRs seen for DRB1 alleles and the fewest for HLA-C alleles. A later analysis found that HLA-associated TCR beta chains were more clonally expanded and had lower generation probabilities than equally common non-associated chains. Because HLA typing was unavailable for some donors at each locus, only the typed subset was used in association tests. Three of the identified cytomegalovirus-associated TCR beta chains were confirmed in vitro to be specific for cytomegalovirus antigens. Broadly in line with IMGT annotations, most TCR beta V segments showed up in productive rearrangements about 90% or about 30% of the time in an earlier analysis of around 550 of the donors. An association between a missense DCLRE1C variant and V-gene and J-gene trimming of TCR beta chains was found in a later genetic analysis and replicated in an independent cohort. According to a later analysis, most CMV-associated TCR beta chains appeared to be HLA-restricted, and the HLA associations seemed to be driven largely by CMV exposure.

The germline V gene provides CDR1 SGHDN and CDR2 FVKESK. V drops 1 base and J drops 0 bases, leaving 16 bases in between. The CDR3, cysteine through phenylalanine, is 18 amino acids long. Only the CDR3 part of the read is kept: 54 bases, read in frame from the first base. The sample was PBMCs. The source is a man aged 18 to 35 in good health and CMV-seropositive. Recombination connected TRBV14 to TRBJ1-5; the D gene is not confidently resolved. The encoded CDR3 is CASSQAVIGHISNQPQHF. The DNA sequence is given as TGTGCCAGCAGCCAAGCTGTCATTGGGCACATTAGCAATCAGCCCCAGCATTTT.